The 14 T cell receptor beta chains below all came from one sample that was sequenced in a study of identical twins. TCRdb re-analysed the 5' RACE reads in MiXCR, keeping a single row per CDR3 protein. The table has 1.5 million to 2 million distinct CDR3 sequences, under 35% seen once. Sequencing was performed on cord blood. The receptors stem from a newborn girl in good health.

The CDR3 DNA sequence: TGCAGCGTTGTTGGGCATTTGAGCGCAGATACGCAGTATTTT. This translates into CSVVGHLSADTQYF. The genes are TRBV29-1 and TRBJ2-3; D gene unclear. The germline CDR1 and CDR2 sequences are SQVTM and ANQGSEA. This CDR3 comprises 14 residues. Trimming took off 4 bases at V and 4 bases at J, with 15 bases between the two ends.

The gene calls are TRBV6-2 or TRBV6-3 and TRBJ2-3; 7 bases are a match to TRBD2. J gave up 6 bases and V 4 bases, and 7 bases lay outside the gene matches. The CDR3 is 14 amino acids. Germline lookup yields CDR1 MNHEY and CDR2 SVGEGT. CDR3 bases: TGTGCCAGCAGTTCCGGACTAGTTGTTGATACGCAGTATTTT. Translating gives CASSSGLVVDTQYF.

The chain uses TRBV24-1 and TRBJ2-2; D is uncertain. Germline V CDR1 and CDR2: KGHDR, SFDVKD. The CDR3 totals 13 residues. The ends were cut back, 1 base at V and 7 bases at J, with 6 bases in the middle. The CDR3 bases are TGTGCCACCAGTGATTTATCAAACGGGGAGCTGTTTTTT. Residues: CATSDLSNGELFF.

This clonotype occurred a few times. The chain has TRBV13 and TRBJ1-2; D gene unclear. Per the germline V gene, CDR1 is PRHDT and CDR2 is FYEKMQ (reference sequence). Trimming stripped 5 bases from V and 7 bases from J, with 11 bases between. The CDR3 loop spans 12 amino acids. CDR3 nucleotides: TGTGCCAGCAGCCAGACGCCGGTTGGCTACACCTTC. It encodes CASSQTPVGYTF.

The chain carries TRBV2 and TRBJ2-2; 9 bases map to TRBD2. The germline V gene has CDR1 SNHLY and CDR2 FYNNEI. Trimming took 1 base from V and 5 from J; bases not matched to a gene: 14. The CDR3 is made up of 19 amino acids. As DNA, the CDR3 is TGTGCCAGCAGTGAAGTAGACCTAGCGGGAAAATCGTGGACCGGGGAGCTGTTTTTT. Translating gives CASSEVDLAGKSWTGELFF.

With regard to this clonotype: A much larger clone sits a single nucleotide away, making a read error possible. The V call is TRBV25-1, the J call TRBJ1-2, with 9 positions matching TRBD1. The germline CDR1 and CDR2 sequences are MGHDK and SYGVNS. With V trimmed by 3 bases and J by 3 bases, 2 bases remained unmatched. The CDR3 sequence is 14 residues long. CDR3 loop: CASSDGTGYYGYTF. The DNA of the CDR3 is TGTGCCAGCAGTGACGGGACAGGGTACTATGGCTACACCTTC.

V usage is TRBV5-6 and J usage is TRBJ1-1; no clear D gene. Germline-derived CDR1 and CDR2 are SGHDT and YYEEEE. V dropped 2 bases and J dropped 1 base, with 9 bases sitting between them. This CDR3 region has 14 residues. The chain's CDR3 is CASSLFTANTEAFF. The DNA of the CDR3 is TGTGCCAGCAGCTTATTTACAGCGAACACTGAAGCTTTCTTT.

This clonotype was observed a few times. The CDR3 region is CASSLSGPGEKLFF. As DNA, the CDR3 is TGTGCCAGCAGTTTATCAGGGCCGGGTGAAAAACTGTTTTTT. The J gene is TRBJ1-4, the V gene TRBV28; D perhaps matches TRBD1 (5 bases). V was pared by 1 base and J by 7 bases, with 10 bases between. The germline CDR1 and CDR2 sequences are MDHEN and SYDVKM. CDR3 length: 14 residues. The complete variable domain, with remaining parts taken from reference TRBV28 and TRBJ1-4, reads DVKVTQSSRYLVKRTGEKVFLECVQDMDHENMFWYRQDPGLGLRLIYFSYDVKMKEKGDIPEGYSVSREKKERFSLILESASTNQTSMYLCASSLSGPGEKLFFGSGTQLSVL.

This clonotype has only a few counts. The CDR3 nucleotides read TGTGCCAGCAGCCAGACAGGGGCGGACGGGGAGCTGTTTTTT. It yields the protein CASSQTGADGELFF. The chain joins TRBV11-2 to TRBJ2-2; 8 bases map to TRBD1. Germline trimming cut 5 bases from V and 7 bases from J; bases unmatched to any gene: 6. This CDR3 has 14 residues. Germline V gene sequence: CDR1 SGHAT, CDR2 FQNNGV.

This clonotype was observed once. This chain uses TRBV11-2 with TRBJ1-1; TRBD1 agrees at 7 bases. Per the germline V gene, CDR1 is SGHAT and CDR2 is FQNNGV. V lost 0 bases to trimming and J lost 11 bases; unmatched junction nucleotides: 9. This CDR3 is built from 14 residues. The CDR3 coding sequence is TGTGCCAGCAGCTTAGATCTAGGGGGGGACAGTGCTTTCTTT. Translating gives CASSLDLGGDSAFF.

This clonotype has a handful of counts. This chain connects TRBV3-1 to TRBJ2-4, with D possibly being TRBD2 (5 bases). This CDR3 region has 17 residues. Trimming removed 1 base from V and 1 base from J, with 14 bases in between. In germline, CDR1 is LGHDT, CDR2 YNNKEL (reference sequence). This CDR3 reads CASSQVSGIGAKNIQYF. CDR3 nucleotide sequence: TGTGCCAGCAGCCAAGTTTCGGGGATAGGGGCCAAAAACATTCAGTACTTC. Combining the CDR3 with reference TRBV3-1 and TRBJ2-4 gives the whole variable domain DTAVSQTPKYLVTQMGNDKSIKCEQNLGHDTMYWYKQDSKKFLKIMFSYNNKELIINETVPNRFSPKSPDKAHLNLHINSLELGDSAVYFCASSQVSGIGAKNIQYFGAGTRLSVL.

This clonotype was observed a single time. This may arise from a read error, as a much more abundant clone is one base away. The rearrangement uses TRBV29-1 and TRBJ2-1, with unresolved D. The J call is doubtful: the DNA matches TRBJ2-7 better. The CDR3 has 14 amino acids. CDR1 SQVTM and CDR2 ANQGSEA come from the germline V gene. For the CDR3, the DNA is TGCAGCGTTGTGGCCGGATCTTCCTCCTACGAGCAGTACTTC. As protein: CSVVAGSSSYEQYF.

In its sample, this clonotype was seen a few times. This chain connects TRBV20-1 to TRBJ1-1; a possible D gene is TRBD1 (5 bases). V dropped 3 bases and J dropped 1 base, with 9 bases sitting between them. Germline loops: CDR1 DFQATT, CDR2 SNEGSKA (reference sequence). This CDR3 spans 13 amino acids. CDR3 amino acids: CSARTTGNTEAFF. The CDR3 DNA follows: TGCAGTGCTAGGACAACAGGGAACACTGAAGCTTTCTTT.

This clonotype was observed a handful of times. The V and J genes are TRBV12-3 or TRBV12-4 and TRBJ1-1; D is possibly TRBD1 (5 bases). V gave up 4 bases and J gave up 5 bases, with 11 bases separating them. This CDR3 contains 13 residues. CDR3 coding DNA: TGTGCCAGCAGTTGGGGTCAGGGTACTGAAGCTTTCTTT. It is translated as CASSWGQGTEAFF.